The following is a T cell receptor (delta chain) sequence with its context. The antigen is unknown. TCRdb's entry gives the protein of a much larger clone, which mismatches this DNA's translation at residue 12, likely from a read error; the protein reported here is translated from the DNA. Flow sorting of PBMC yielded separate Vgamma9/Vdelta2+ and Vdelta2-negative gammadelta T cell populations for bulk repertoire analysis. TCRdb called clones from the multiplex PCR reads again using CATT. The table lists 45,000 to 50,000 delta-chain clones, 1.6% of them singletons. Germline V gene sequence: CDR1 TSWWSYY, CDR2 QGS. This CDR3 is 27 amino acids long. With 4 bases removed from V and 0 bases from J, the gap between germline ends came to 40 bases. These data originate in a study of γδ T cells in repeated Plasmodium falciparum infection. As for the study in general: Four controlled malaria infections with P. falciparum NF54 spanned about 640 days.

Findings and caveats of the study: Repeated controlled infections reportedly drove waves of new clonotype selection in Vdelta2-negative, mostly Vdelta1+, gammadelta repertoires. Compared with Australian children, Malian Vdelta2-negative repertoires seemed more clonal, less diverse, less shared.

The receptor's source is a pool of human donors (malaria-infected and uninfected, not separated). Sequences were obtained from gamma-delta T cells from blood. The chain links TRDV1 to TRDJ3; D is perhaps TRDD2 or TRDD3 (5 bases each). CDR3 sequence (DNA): TGTGCTCTTGGGGTCCTCACTACCTACCGTGCGCGGCGGATAGACGGAATAACCTCCTGGGACACCCGACAGATGTTTTTC. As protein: CALGVLTTYRARRIDGITSWDTRQMFF.